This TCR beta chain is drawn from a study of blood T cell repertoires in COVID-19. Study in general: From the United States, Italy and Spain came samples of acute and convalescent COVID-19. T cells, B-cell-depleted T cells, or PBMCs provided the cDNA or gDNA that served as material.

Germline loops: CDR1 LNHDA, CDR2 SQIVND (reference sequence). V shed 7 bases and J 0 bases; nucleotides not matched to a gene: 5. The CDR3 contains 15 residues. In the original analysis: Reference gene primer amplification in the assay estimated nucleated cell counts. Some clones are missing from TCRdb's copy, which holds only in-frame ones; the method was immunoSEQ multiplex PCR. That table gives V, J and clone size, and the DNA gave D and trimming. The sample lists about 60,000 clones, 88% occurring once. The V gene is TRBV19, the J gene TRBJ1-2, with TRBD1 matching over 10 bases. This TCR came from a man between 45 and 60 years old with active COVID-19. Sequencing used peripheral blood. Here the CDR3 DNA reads TGTGCCAGTACCACGGACAGGGGGGCTAACTATGGCTACACCTTC. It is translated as CASTTDRGANYGYTF.